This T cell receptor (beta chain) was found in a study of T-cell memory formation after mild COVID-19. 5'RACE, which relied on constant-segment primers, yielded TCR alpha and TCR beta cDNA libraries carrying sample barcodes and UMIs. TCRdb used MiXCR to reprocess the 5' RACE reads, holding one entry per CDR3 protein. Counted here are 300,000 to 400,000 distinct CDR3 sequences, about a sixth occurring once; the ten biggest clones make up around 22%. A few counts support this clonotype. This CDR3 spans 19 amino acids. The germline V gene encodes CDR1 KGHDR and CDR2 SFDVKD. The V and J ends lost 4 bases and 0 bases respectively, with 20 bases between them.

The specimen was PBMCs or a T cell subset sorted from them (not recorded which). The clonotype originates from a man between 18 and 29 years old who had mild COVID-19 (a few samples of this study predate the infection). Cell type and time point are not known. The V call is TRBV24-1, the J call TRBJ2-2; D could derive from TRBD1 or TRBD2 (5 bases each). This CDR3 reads CATSEFPAGTGSNTGELFF. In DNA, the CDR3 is TGTGCCACCAGTGAGTTTCCCGCGGGCACAGGTTCGAACACCGGGGAGCTGTTTTTT.